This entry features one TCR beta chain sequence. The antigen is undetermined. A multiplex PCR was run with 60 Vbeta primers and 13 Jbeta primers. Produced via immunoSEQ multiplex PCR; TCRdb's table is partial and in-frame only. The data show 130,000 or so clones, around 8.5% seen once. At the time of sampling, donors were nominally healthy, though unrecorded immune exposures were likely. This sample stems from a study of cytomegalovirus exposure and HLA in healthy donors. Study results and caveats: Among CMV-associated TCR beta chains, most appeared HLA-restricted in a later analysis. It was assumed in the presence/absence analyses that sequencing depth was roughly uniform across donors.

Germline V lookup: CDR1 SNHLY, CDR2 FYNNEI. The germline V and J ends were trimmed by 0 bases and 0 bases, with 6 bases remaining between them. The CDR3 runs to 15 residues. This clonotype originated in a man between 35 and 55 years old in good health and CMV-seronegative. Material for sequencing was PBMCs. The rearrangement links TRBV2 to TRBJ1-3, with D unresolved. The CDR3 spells CASSEAGLSGNTIYF. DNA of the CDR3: TGTGCCAGCAGTGAAGCGGGCCTCTCTGGAAACACCATATATTTT.